These 13 T cell receptor beta chains were all obtained from the same sample, sequenced in a study of cytomegalovirus exposure and HLA in healthy donors (dated by TCRdb to 2016 to 2017). Libraries came from the immunoSEQ multiplex PCR assay. Held by TCRdb, this immuneACCESS table contains in-frame sequences only and omits some clones. Under half of the omission traces to an unresolved V gene where checked; the cause of the rest is unknown. The sample yields 150,000 to 200,000 clones; around nine tenths were counted once. The ten top clones hold less than 9.5% of the sample. The sample was PBMCs. The receptor set was obtained from a man aged 25 to 40 in good health and CMV-seropositive.

To note about this clone: A junction boundary mismatches the germline segment, possibly from a read error. The rearrangement joins TRBV28 to TRBJ2-7, with D maybe TRBD1 (5 bases). The CDR3 is made up of 12 amino acids. Germline-derived CDR1 and CDR2 are MDHEN and SYDVKM. CDR3: CASSAGSRKPNF. The CDR3 nucleotides are TGTGCCAGCAGTGCAGGGTCCAGGAAGCCAAACTTC.

The rearrangement uses TRBV15 and TRBJ2-7; a weak D match, TRBD2 (6 bases). This CDR3 has 14 amino acids. Germline-derived CDR1 and CDR2 are LNHNV and YYDKDF (reference sequence). The V gene lost 0 bases and the J gene lost 6 bases, with 12 bases spanning the gap. The CDR3 sequence is CATSREGSGVEQYF. CDR3 in DNA: TGTGCCACCAGCAGAGAAGGTTCGGGGGTCGAGCAGTACTTC.

This clone was observed a few times. This sequence joins TRBV30 and TRBJ1-1; D is unclear. Germline V gene sequence: CDR1 GTSNPN, CDR2 SVGIG (reference sequence). V dropped 2 bases and J dropped 7 bases, with 14 bases sitting between them. The CDR3 covers 13 residues. The CDR3, as DNA: TGTGCCTGGAGTCTATCGGGGATTGGTGAAGCTTTCTTT. Translated: CAWSLSGIGEAFF.

In its sample, this clone was seen many times. The chain links TRBV14 to TRBJ2-5; 9 bases align to TRBD1. Germline loops: CDR1 SGHDN, CDR2 FVKESK. The V gene end was trimmed by 4 bases and the J gene end by 5 bases; junction bases not matched to a gene: 11. This CDR3 comprises 16 residues. CDR3 nucleotides: TGTGCCAGCAGCCTATTGGGACAGGGACTGGGGGAGACCCAGTACTTC. Its protein product is CASSLLGQGLGETQYF.

V and J are TRBV6-5 and TRBJ2-7, with 7 bases fitting TRBD1. The germline V gene encodes CDR1 MNHEY and CDR2 SVGAGI. CDR3 length: 14 amino acids. The trim removed 6 bases at V and 3 bases at J, leaving 8 bases unmatched. The CDR3: CASSPDRSNYEQYF. CDR3 nucleotide sequence: TGTGCCAGCAGCCCGGACAGGTCTAACTACGAGCAGTACTTC.

The rearrangement uses TRBV4-1 and TRBJ1-1; 9 bases fit TRBD1. J gave up 3 bases and V 3 bases, and 8 bases lay outside the gene matches. This CDR3 has 16 residues. CDR1 MGHRA and CDR2 YSYEKL come from the germline V gene. DNA of the CDR3: TGCGCCAGCAGCCACCCCGTCCGGGACAGGGACACTGAAGCTTTCTTT. Protein product: CASSHPVRDRDTEAFF.

This chain links TRBV19 with TRBJ1-5; 7 bases agree with TRBD1. The J segment lost 3 bases and the V segment lost 6 bases, leaving 5 bases of the junction unmatched. From germline, CDR1 is LNHDA and CDR2 SQIVND (reference sequence). This CDR3 comprises 14 residues. The CDR3 region is CASSLQGINQPQHF. CDR3 DNA sequence: TGTGCCAGTAGCCTACAGGGGATCAATCAGCCCCAGCATTTT.

The count of this clone is one. The chain combines TRBV9 with TRBJ2-3, with 9 bases lining up with TRBD1. The CDR3 spans 14 residues. The germline gives CDR1 SGDLS, CDR2 YYNGEE. Trimming cost V 2 bases and J 4 bases; bases outside gene matches: 2. The CDR3 sequence: CASSVDRGADTQYF. In nucleotides, the CDR3 is TGTGCCAGCAGCGTGGACAGGGGAGCAGATACGCAGTATTTT.

The V and J genes are TRBV12-5 and TRBJ2-2, with a tentative D call TRBD2 (7 bases). V shed 5 bases and J shed 1 base, with 26 bases lying between them. The CDR3 extends over 20 amino acids. CDR1 LGHNT and CDR2 FRNRAP come from the germline V gene. The CDR3 loop is CASGPASGARELGNTGELFF. As DNA, the CDR3 is TGTGCTAGTGGTCCTGCGTCGGGGGCGCGGGAGCTGGGGAACACCGGGGAGCTGTTTTTT.

Here the CDR3 reads CASSVSDGRHYEQYF. For the CDR3, the DNA is TGTGCCAGCAGCGTAAGTGACGGGAGGCACTACGAGCAGTACTTC. V gene TRBV9 combines with J gene TRBJ2-7; 7 bases align to TRBD2. V was clipped by 1 base and J by 3 bases; unmatched bases: 7. Per germline, CDR1 SGDLS and CDR2 YYNGEE. The CDR3 loop spans 15 amino acids.

Points on this clone: Mismatch with germline at one junction end may stem from a read error. The rearrangement links TRBV6-5 to TRBJ2-1; TRBD2 matches at 13 bases. Germline values: CDR1 MNHEY, CDR2 SVGAGI. CDR3 length equals 15 residues. The CDR3 here is CASSYAGTSGTSEVF. In DNA, the CDR3 is TGTGCCAGCAGTTACGCGGGGACTAGCGGGACATCAGAGGTCTTC.

The gene calls are TRBV5-1 and TRBJ2-1; D is ambiguous. Germline V CDR1 and CDR2: SGHRS, YFSETQ. With 4 bases removed from V and 9 bases from J, the gap between germline ends came to 11 bases. The CDR3 has 12 amino acids. The CDR3 nucleotides read TGCGCCAGCAGCCCTTCGAGAGCTGAGCAGTTCTTC. Its protein is CASSPSRAEQFF.

The rearrangement uses TRBV11-2 and TRBJ2-3; D ambiguous. Germline CDR1 and CDR2: SGHAT and FQNNGV. Trimming stripped 2 bases from V and 0 bases from J, with 6 bases between. The CDR3 loop spans 14 amino acids. CDR3 region: CASSLSLSTDTQYF. The DNA of the CDR3 is TGTGCCAGCAGCTTAAGCCTTAGCACAGATACGCAGTATTTT.